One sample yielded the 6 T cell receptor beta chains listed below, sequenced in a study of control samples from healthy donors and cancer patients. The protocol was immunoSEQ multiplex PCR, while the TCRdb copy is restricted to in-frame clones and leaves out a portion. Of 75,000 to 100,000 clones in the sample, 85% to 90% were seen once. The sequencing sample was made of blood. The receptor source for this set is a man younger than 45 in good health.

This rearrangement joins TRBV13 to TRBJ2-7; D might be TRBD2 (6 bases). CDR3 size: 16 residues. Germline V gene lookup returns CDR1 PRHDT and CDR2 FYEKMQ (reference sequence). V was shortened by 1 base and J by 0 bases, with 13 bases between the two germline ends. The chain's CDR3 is CASSLVEEGDSYEQYF. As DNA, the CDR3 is TGTGCCAGCAGCTTAGTCGAGGAGGGTGACTCCTACGAGCAGTACTTC.

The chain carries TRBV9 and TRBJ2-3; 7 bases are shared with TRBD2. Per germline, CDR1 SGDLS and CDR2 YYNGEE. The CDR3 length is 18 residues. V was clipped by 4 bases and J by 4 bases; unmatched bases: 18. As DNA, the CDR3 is TGTGCCAGCAGCCCCCAGTTCTTTGCGGGAGTTGGCTCAGATACGCAGTATTTT. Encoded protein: CASSPQFFAGVGSDTQYF.

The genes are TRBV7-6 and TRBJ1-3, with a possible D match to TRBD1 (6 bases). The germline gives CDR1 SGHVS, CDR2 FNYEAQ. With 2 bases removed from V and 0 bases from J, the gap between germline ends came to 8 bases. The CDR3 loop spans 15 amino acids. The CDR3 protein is CASSLSRGSGNTIYF. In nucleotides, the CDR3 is TGTGCCAGCAGCTTATCCAGGGGCTCTGGAAACACCATATATTTT.

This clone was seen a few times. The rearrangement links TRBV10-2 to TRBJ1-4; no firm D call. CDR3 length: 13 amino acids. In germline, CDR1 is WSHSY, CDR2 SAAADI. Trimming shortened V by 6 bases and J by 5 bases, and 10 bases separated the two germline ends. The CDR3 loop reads CASRGLANEKLFF. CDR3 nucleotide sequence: TGCGCCAGCAGGGGCCTAGCGAATGAAAAACTGTTTTTT.

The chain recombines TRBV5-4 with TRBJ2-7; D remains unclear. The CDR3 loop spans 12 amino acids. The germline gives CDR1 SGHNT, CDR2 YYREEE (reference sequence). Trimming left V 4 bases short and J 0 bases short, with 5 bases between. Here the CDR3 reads CASSESSYEQYF. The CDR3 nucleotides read TGTGCCAGCAGCGAGAGCTCCTACGAGCAGTACTTC.

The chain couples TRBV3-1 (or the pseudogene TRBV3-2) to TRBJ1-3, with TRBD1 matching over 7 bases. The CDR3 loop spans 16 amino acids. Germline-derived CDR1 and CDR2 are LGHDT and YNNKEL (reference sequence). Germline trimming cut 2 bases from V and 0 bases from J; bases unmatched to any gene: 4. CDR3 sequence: CASSQPQGYSGNTIYF. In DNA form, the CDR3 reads TGTGCCAGCAGCCAACCACAGGGGTACTCTGGAAACACCATATATTTT.